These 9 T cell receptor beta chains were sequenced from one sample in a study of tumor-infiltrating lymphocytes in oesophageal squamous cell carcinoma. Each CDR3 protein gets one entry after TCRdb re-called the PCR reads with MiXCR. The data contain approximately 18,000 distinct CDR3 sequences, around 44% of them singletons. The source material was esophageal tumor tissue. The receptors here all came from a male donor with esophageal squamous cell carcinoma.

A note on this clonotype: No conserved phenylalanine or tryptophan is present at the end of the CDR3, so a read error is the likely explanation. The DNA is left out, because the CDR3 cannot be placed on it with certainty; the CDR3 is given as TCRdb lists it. The CDR3 protein is CAISEADRGQIGYTFGS. This chain connects TRBV10-3 to TRBJ2-1; the table names TRBD1, a call not compared with the DNA. Germline CDR1 reads ENHRY; CDR2 reads SYGVKD. A total of 17 residues make up the CDR3, ends included.

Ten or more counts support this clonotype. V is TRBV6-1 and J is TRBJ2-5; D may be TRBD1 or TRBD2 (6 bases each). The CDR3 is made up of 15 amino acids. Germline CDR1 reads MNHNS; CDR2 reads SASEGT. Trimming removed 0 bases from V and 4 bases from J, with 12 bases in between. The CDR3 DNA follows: TGTGCCAGCAGTGAAGCTCCGGGGGCTAGAGAGACCCAGTACTTC. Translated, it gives CASSEAPGARETQYF.

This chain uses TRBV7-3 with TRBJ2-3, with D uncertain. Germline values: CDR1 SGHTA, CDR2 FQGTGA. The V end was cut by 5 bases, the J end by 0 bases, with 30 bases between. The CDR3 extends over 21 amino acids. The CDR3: CASSLGGRRIRANSSTDTQYF. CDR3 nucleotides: TGTGCCAGCAGCCTAGGTGGGCGTCGGATCCGCGCCAATTCTAGCACAGATACGCAGTATTTT.

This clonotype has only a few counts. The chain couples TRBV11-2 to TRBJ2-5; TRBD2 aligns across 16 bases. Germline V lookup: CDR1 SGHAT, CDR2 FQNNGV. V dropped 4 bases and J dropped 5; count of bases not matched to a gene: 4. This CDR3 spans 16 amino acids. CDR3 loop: CASSWGLAGGSETQYF. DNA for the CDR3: TGTGCCAGCAGCTGGGGACTAGCGGGAGGGTCGGAGACCCAGTACTTC.

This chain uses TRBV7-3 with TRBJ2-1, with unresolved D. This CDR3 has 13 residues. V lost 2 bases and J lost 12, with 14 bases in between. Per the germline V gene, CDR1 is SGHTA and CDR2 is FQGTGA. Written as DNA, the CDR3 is TGTGCCAGCAGCTTAGGAGATAGTTTAGGGCAGTTCTTC. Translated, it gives CASSLGDSLGQFF.

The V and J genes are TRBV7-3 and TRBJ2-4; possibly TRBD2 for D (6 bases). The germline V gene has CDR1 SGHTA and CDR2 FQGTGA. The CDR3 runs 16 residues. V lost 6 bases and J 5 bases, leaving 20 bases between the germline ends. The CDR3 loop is CASSFREGRKQNIQYF. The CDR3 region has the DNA TGTGCCAGCAGTTTTCGCGAGGGGAGGAAGCAAAACATTCAGTACTTC.

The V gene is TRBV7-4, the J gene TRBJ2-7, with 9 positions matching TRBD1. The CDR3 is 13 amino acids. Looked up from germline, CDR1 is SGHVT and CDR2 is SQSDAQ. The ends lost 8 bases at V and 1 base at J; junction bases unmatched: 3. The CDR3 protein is CASATGGSYEQYF. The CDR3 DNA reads TGTGCCAGCGCGACAGGGGGTTCCTACGAGCAGTACTTC.

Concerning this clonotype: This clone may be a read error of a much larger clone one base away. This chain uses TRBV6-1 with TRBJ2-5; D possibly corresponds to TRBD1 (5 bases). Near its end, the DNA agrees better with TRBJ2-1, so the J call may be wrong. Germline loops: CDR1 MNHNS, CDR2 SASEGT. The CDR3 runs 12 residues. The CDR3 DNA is TGTGCCAGCACAGGGAACCAAGAGACCCAGTTCTTC. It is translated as CASTGNQETQFF.

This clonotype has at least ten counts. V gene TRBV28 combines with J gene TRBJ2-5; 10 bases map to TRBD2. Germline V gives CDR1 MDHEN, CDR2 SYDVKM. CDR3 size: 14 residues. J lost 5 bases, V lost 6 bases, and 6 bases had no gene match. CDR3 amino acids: CASSSLAGVETQYF. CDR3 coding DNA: TGTGCCAGCAGCTCGCTAGCGGGAGTGGAGACCCAGTACTTC.